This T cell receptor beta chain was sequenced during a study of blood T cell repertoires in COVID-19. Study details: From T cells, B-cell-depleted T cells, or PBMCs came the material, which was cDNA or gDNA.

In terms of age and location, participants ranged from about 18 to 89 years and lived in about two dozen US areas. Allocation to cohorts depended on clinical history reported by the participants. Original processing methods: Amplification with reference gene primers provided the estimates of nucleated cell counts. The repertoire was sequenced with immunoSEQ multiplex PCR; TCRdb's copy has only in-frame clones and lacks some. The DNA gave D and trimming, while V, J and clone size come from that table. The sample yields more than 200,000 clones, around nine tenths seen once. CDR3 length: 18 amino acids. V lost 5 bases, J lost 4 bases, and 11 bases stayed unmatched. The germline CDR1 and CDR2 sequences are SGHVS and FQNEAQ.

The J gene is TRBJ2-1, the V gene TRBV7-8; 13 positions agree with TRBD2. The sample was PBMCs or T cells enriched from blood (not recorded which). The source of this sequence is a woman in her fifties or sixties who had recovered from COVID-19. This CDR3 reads CASSPRTSGSTRYNEQFF. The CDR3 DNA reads TGTGCCAGCAGCCCTCGGACTAGCGGGAGTACCAGGTACAATGAGCAGTTCTTC.